This T cell receptor beta chain was sequenced in a study of read filtering for tumor transcriptome and immune sequencing. Study summary: Revised staging placed roughly 8 patients in R-ISS I, 15 to 20 in II, more than five in III. After DNase treatment, RNA was made into whole-transcriptome libraries. IR-seq gave about 4 to 10.27 million TCR reads per sample; RNA-seq gave about 75 to 1,400. Points from the study as a whole: Sorted CD138-negative bone marrow cells were not purified T cells.

This library used roughly 400 ng RNA and molecular barcoded adaptors spanning alpha/delta and beta/gamma chains. TCRdb redid the calling of the reads with MiXCR, one entry per CDR3 protein. The table lists 35,000 to 40,000 distinct CDR3 sequences, roughly 15% of them singletons. A remark on this clonotype: Its specificity is unknown.

V lost 11 bases and J lost 2, with 16 bases in between. This CDR3 is 14 amino acids long. Germline CDR1 is SEHNR and CDR2 is FQNEAQ (reference sequence). This TCR derives from a donor over 35 with multiple myeloma. The chain employs TRBV7-9 and TRBJ2-1; no definite D call. Sequencing input: a population of CD138-negative cells sorted from bone marrow. CDR3 loop: CAVAAEPTYNEQFF. The CDR3 DNA reads as TGTGCCGTCGCGGCGGAGCCGACCTACAATGAGCAGTTCTTC.